The T cell receptor (beta chain) described here comes from a study of T-cell reconstitution after alpha-beta-depleted transplantation in children. The CDR3 has 15 amino acids. The junction had 4 bases not matched to a gene; V was cut back by 6 bases and J by 3 bases. Germline CDR1 is SGHTA and CDR2 is FQGNSA. Unique molecular identifiers tagged the TCRbeta library. One entry per CDR3 protein results from TCRdb running MiXCR on the PCR reads. The repertoire holds some 140,000 distinct CDR3 sequences, about 9.5% seen once, with about 25% in the top ten. The origin of this receptor is a girl under three years old who had a stem cell transplant for combined immunodeficiency, so the T cells may come from the graft donor. This rearrangement joins TRBV7-2 to TRBJ2-1; 11 bases align to TRBD2. The starting material was PBMCs, mostly from graft donor cells, obtained 180 days after TCRalphabeta/CD19-depleted stem cell transplant. The CDR3 sequence: CASRDTSGGYNEQFF. CDR3 coding DNA: TGTGCCAGCAGGGATACTAGCGGGGGCTACAATGAGCAGTTCTTC.